These T cell receptor beta chains were read from a single sample in a study of blood T cells in healthy people across ages. One entry per CDR3 protein results from TCRdb running MiXCR on the 5' RACE reads. The sample lists almost 800,000 distinct CDR3 sequences, 58% seen once, with about 20% in the top ten. The sequenced material came from blood. The receptors here all came from a young man in good health. The CDR3 runs from the conserved cysteine through the conserved F or W. The order of the fields is J gene, V gene, D gene, clone size, CDR3 protein, CDR3 DNA. A D gene is named only where the DNA matches it firmly. Where a row states a size, it is once, few, many or the class of an expanded clone; other rows omit it.

TRBJ1-4 | TRBV5-1 | NA | NA | CASSLAKGAGEKLFF | TGCGCCAGCAGCTTGGCCAAAGGGGCGGGTGAAAAACTGTTTTTT
TRBJ2-7 | TRBV6-5 | NA | NA | CASSPRGRGNEQYF | TGTGCCAGCAGTCCCCGCGGTCGGGGGAACGAGCAGTACTTC
TRBJ2-5 | TRBV7-9 | NA | NA | CASSEGNQQETQYF | TGTGCCAGCAGTGAGGGGAACCAGCAAGAGACCCAGTACTTC
TRBJ2-1 | TRBV15 | NA | NA | CATSRGFTYNEQFF | TGTGCCACCAGCAGGGGTTTTACTTACAATGAGCAGTTCTTC
TRBJ2-1 | TRBV3-1 | NA | NA | CASSQVERLNTNEQFF | TGTGCCAGCAGCCAAGTTGAGAGGCTCAACACCAATGAGCAGTTCTTC
TRBJ2-7 | TRBV27 | NA | NA | CASSFAGGVSEQYF | TGTGCCAGCAGTTTTGCCGGGGGAGTGAGCGAGCAGTACTTC
TRBJ1-4 | TRBV7-9 | NA | NA | CASSMRRGSINEKLFF | TGTGCCAGCAGCATGAGGCGCGGGTCTATAAATGAAAAACTGTTTTTT
TRBJ2-5 | TRBV10-3 | NA | NA | CAISEPGAQYF | TGTGCCATCAGTGAGCCAGGGGCCCAGTACTTC
TRBJ1-5 | TRBV20-1 | TRBD1 | few | CSATRPGQGSQPQHF | TGCAGTGCCACACGACCGGGACAGGGGAGTCAGCCCCAGCATTTT
TRBJ2-1 | TRBV10-3 | TRBD2 | once | CAISRGGVSGRDEQFF | TGTGCCATCAGCCGGGGGGGCGTGAGCGGCAGGGATGAGCAGTTCTTC
TRBJ2-5 | TRBV27 | NA | few | CASSLFAESQETQYF | TGTGCCAGCAGTTTGTTCGCGGAGTCCCAAGAGACCCAGTACTTC
TRBJ2-1 | TRBV7-2 | NA | NA | CASSLVIGIQFF | TGTGCCAGCAGCTTAGTTATTGGGATACAGTTCTTC
TRBJ2-1 | TRBV28 | TRBD2 | NA | CASFPSSGRGYNEQFF | TGTGCCAGCTTCCCGTCTAGCGGGAGGGGGTACAATGAGCAGTTCTTC
TRBJ1-5 | TRBV3-1 | NA | few | CASSQDLGNQPQHF | TGTGCCAGCAGCCAAGATCTGGGTAATCAGCCCCAGCATTTT
TRBJ2-3 | TRBV5-5 | TRBD2 | few | CASSSPSGGNTDTQYF | TGTGCCAGCAGCTCCCCGAGCGGGGGGAACACAGATACGCAGTATTTT
TRBJ2-7 | TRBV20-1 | NA | NA | CSAKGQLGTTEQYF | TGCAGTGCTAAGGGACAATTGGGGACCACCGAGCAGTACTTC
TRBJ2-5 | TRBV7-9 | NA | once | CASSLTTAEETQYF | TGTGCCAGCAGCTTGACGACAGCAGAAGAGACCCAGTACTTC
TRBJ2-5 | TRBV12-3/TRBV12-4 | NA | few | CASSHVEETQYF | TGTGCCAGCAGCCATGTGGAAGAGACCCAGTACTTC
TRBJ2-5 | TRBV25-1 | NA | few | CASSELVGALETQYF | TGTGCCAGCAGTGAATTGGTTGGGGCCCTAGAGACCCAGTACTTC
TRBJ2-7 | TRBV10-3 | TRBD2 | NA | CAISQGLADSSYEQYF | TGTGCCATCAGCCAAGGACTAGCGGACTCTTCCTACGAGCAGTACTTC
TRBJ2-3 | TRBV9 | NA | NA | CASSISDDTDTQYF | TGTGCCAGCAGCATCAGTGACGACACAGATACGCAGTATTTT
TRBJ2-4 | TRBV28 | NA | NA | CASSFQLRDIQYF | TGTGCCAGCAGTTTCCAGCTCCGGGACATTCAGTACTTC
TRBJ2-3 | TRBV7-2 | NA | once | CASNPGEIADTQYF | TGTGCCAGCAACCCTGGGGAAATAGCGGATACGCAGTATTTT
TRBJ2-2 | TRBV28 | TRBD2 | NA | CASLTSGSGTGELFF | TGTGCCAGCCTGACTAGCGGGAGTGGTACCGGGGAGCTGTTTTTT
TRBJ2-5 | TRBV6-2/TRBV6-3 | NA | NA | CASSFLVYQETQYF | TGTGCCAGCAGTTTCTTGGTGTACCAAGAGACCCAGTACTTC
TRBJ1-2 | TRBV29-1 | NA | many | CSVAPGQGTRGYTF | TGCAGCGTCGCTCCGGGGCAGGGGACCCGTGGCTACACCTTC
TRBJ2-3 | TRBV4-3 | NA | NA | CASSLDVESTQYF | TGCGCCAGCAGCTTGGACGTGGAGTCTACGCAGTATTTT
TRBJ1-4 | TRBV6-1 | NA | NA | CASSRDPTNEKLFF | TGTGCCAGCAGCCGGGACCCAACTAATGAAAAACTGTTTTTT
TRBJ2-1 | TRBV3-1 | NA | NA | CASSRNIPSRSSYNEQFF | TGTGCCAGCAGCCGGAATATACCGAGCAGGAGCTCCTACAATGAGCAGTTCTTC
TRBJ2-4 | TRBV20-1 | TRBD2 | few | CSASPGAGGAKNIQYF | TGCAGTGCTAGCCCGGGGGCGGGAGGGGCCAAAAACATTCAGTACTTC
TRBJ2-3 | TRBV7-3 | TRBD2 | NA | CASSLGTSAYTDTQYF | TGTGCCAGCAGCTTGGGGACTAGCGCTTACACAGATACGCAGTATTTT
TRBJ2-7 | TRBV20-1 | NA | NA | CSARTEGPSYEQYF | TGCAGTGCGAGGACTGAAGGGCCCTCCTACGAGCAGTACTTC
TRBJ1-2 | TRBV20-1 | TRBD1 | NA | CSARERGREDYGYTF | TGCAGTGCTAGAGAAAGGGGGCGCGAGGACTATGGCTACACCTTC
TRBJ2-1 | TRBV28 | TRBD1 | NA | CASSDEDRGFNERFF | TGTGCCAGCAGCGACGAGGACAGGGGATTCAATGAGCGGTTCTTC
TRBJ1-5 | TRBV6-1 | NA | NA | CASRRPGGTGQPQHF | TGTGCCAGCAGACGGCCGGGGGGTACGGGGCAGCCCCAGCATTTT
TRBJ2-5 | TRBV7-2 | TRBD2 | NA | CASSSDLAGGEETQYF | TGTGCCAGCAGCTCAGACCTAGCGGGAGGCGAAGAGACCCAGTACTTC
TRBJ2-1 | TRBV7-9 | TRBD2 | few | CASSFRSGRASYNEQFF | TGTGCCAGCAGCTTCCGTAGCGGGAGGGCGAGCTACAATGAGCAGTTCTTC
TRBJ1-2 | TRBV6-1 | NA | NA | CALLRSNYGYTF | TGTGCCCTCCTGCGGAGTAACTATGGCTACACCTTC
TRBJ2-7 | TRBV7-6 | TRBD1 | NA | CASSRGQGVEQYF | TGTGCCAGCAGTAGGGGACAGGGTGTCGAGCAGTACTTC
TRBJ2-7 | TRBV29-1 | TRBD2 | NA | CSARGGGSGSYEQYF | TGCAGCGCCCGAGGAGGCGGGAGTGGGTCGTACGAGCAGTACTTC
TRBJ2-3 | TRBV20-1 | NA | NA | CSARDPSDTQYF | TGCAGTGCTAGAGATCCGTCAGATACGCAGTATTTT
TRBJ1-2 | TRBV14 | TRBD1 | few | CASSQGQGFTYGYTF | TGTGCCAGCAGCCAAGGACAGGGATTTACTTATGGCTACACCTTC
TRBJ1-2 | TRBV29-1 | TRBD1 | NA | CSVEQQGVGYGYTF | TGCAGCGTCGAACAACAGGGGGTGGGCTATGGCTACACCTTC
TRBJ2-7 | TRBV28 | TRBD1 | NA | CASNEGQHYEQYF | TGTGCCAGCAATGAGGGACAGCACTACGAGCAGTACTTC
TRBJ2-7 | TRBV27 | TRBD2 | NA | CASSFSGGGANEQYF | TGTGCCAGCAGTTTCTCGGGGGGTGGTGCCAACGAGCAGTACTTC
TRBJ2-1 | TRBV3-1 | NA | NA | CASGQNGVLGETQFF | TGTGCCAGCGGACAGAACGGGGTGCTGGGAGAGACCCAGTTCTTC
TRBJ2-1 | TRBV20-1 | NA | NA | CSATGSRGDEQFF | TGCAGTGCTACCGGGAGCCGGGGCGATGAGCAGTTCTTC
TRBJ2-7 | TRBV11-1 | NA | NA | CASSPVEDSAPYEQYF | TGTGCCAGCAGCCCGGTAGAAGACAGCGCTCCCTACGAGCAGTACTTC
TRBJ2-7 | TRBV28 | NA | NA | CASSGPYNEQYF | TGTGCCAGCTCGGGCCCATACAATGAGCAGTACTTC
TRBJ2-5 | TRBV29-1 | NA | NA | CSVEVVAPGAVGETQYF | TGCAGCGTTGAAGTAGTGGCGCCGGGGGCGGTGGGAGAGACCCAGTACTTC